This T cell receptor beta chain emerged from a study of blood T cell repertoires in COVID-19. Study background: Acute and convalescent COVID-19 samples came from the United States, Italy and Spain. In each case, the material was cDNA or gDNA derived from T cells, B-cell-depleted T cells, or PBMCs.

The Seattle patients, enrolled during active infection, were followed longitudinally. As originally analysed: From reference gene primer amplification, estimates of nucleated cell counts were derived. The table came from immunoSEQ multiplex PCR; TCRdb's copy has only in-frame clones and leaves some out. That table is the source of V, J and clone size, and D and trimming were worked out from the DNA. The sample has 250,000 to 300,000 clones, approximately 91% seen once. The V and J ends lost 0 bases and 1 base respectively, with 9 bases between them. This CDR3 is built from 15 residues. The sequenced sample was peripheral blood. This clonotype was sampled from a woman in her 30s with COVID-19, enrolled during active disease. The chain links TRBV23-1 to TRBJ2-5, with D perhaps matching TRBD2 (6 bases). TRBV23-1 is an ORF, with its function uncertain. DNA for the CDR3: TGCGCCAGCAGTCAATCAACTAGCAGCCAAGAGACCCAGTACTTC. This encodes CASSQSTSSQETQYF.